Sequencing of this TCR beta chain was carried out in a study of immune evolution from preneoplasia to lung adenocarcinoma. Study-wide background: HLA loss of heterozygosity: 6% to 7.5% AIS, approximately 15% MIA, around 33% ADC, none AAH.

Patients had resection in Japan or China between the mid-2010s and the late 2010s. This CDR3 is 15 amino acids long. Germline values: CDR1 SGHRS, CDR2 YFSETQ. The ends were cut back, 0 bases at V and 3 bases at J, with 12 bases in the middle. Measured with immunoSEQ multiplex PCR; TCRdb has only the in-frame clones, and not every one. Here the sample spans some 6,300 clones, roughly 81% being singletons. The specimen sequenced was FFPE invasive lung adenocarcinoma tissue. The clonotype comes from a person aged 45 to 60 with lung adenocarcinoma. V and J are TRBV5-1 and TRBJ2-5; D unclear. CDR3 protein: CASSLAEPHKETQYF. Here the CDR3 DNA reads TGCGCCAGCAGCTTGGCAGAGCCCCACAAAGAGACCCAGTACTTC.